This record covers a single TCR beta chain. This clonotype appeared many times. This clone's antigen is unknown. No base quality values were provided; no much bigger clone lies one nucleotide off. Stable Graves' hyperthyroidism was defined as the absence of progression to ophthalmopathy over 18 months of follow-up. Hyperthyroidism patients were newly diagnosed, with disease duration under 2 months, and aged 18 to 65 years. Any patient with an uncontrolled infection, another autoimmune disease, pregnancy or lactation was excluded. Clinical symptoms, serum thyroxine and TRAb, thyroid ultrasound, and orbital computed tomography formed the basis for the diagnoses. Ficoll-Paque density gradient centrifugation was used to isolate PBMCs from about 10 ml of fresh peripheral blood. Total RNA was extracted with Trizol reagent, and quality was checked on an Agilent 2100 Bioanalyzer. The data originate from a study of T cells in Graves' hyperthyroidism and ophthalmopathy (dated by TCRdb to between 2018 and 2021). In the study overall: Peripheral blood was sampled at the time of initial diagnosis, prior to any treatment. Prospective prediction of ophthalmopathy was tested in an independent validation cohort consisting of about 19 hyperthyroidism patients and approximately 16 patients who later progressed to ophthalmopathy. After sampling, hyperthyroidism patients received methimazole starting at 30 mg daily, and ophthalmopathy patients received high-dose intravenous methylprednisolone. TCR V-J signatures able to tell the groups apart were searched for in a discovery cohort of 100 or so patients, of whom roughly 42 had Graves' ophthalmopathy and roughly 58 had stable Graves' hyperthyroidism. In addition, the study compared T-cell repertoires in thyroid tissue and in blood from five to seven Graves' hyperthyroidism patients. For training and testing, the 100 or so patients in the discovery cohort were randomly divided in a 7:3 ratio. The paper reports TCR Vbeta CDR3 sequencing of 140 or so peripheral blood samples: around 45 ophthalmopathy, roughly 74 hyperthyroidism and around 17 progressor patients.

V is clipped by 7 bases and J by 2 bases, and the sequence between their germline boundaries is 17 bases long. CDR1 and CDR2 (LNHDA, SQIVND) derive from the germline V gene (reference sequence). The CDR3 starts with the cysteine, ends with the phenylalanine, and has 15 residues. The DNA shown is the 45-base CDR3, in frame from base 1. Amplification of TCR beta CDR3 regions was carried out from RNA transcripts. The TCR CDR3 was subjected to a first round of RT-PCR using the HTBI primer set and the Qiagen OneStep RT-PCR kit. Libraries were constructed in a second round of multiplex PCR, after which size selection and purification were performed. Libraries were sequenced paired-end with 100 bp reads on an Illumina HiSeq2000. In the authors' own workflow: Raw data were processed with SOAPnuke, discarding reads with adapters, uncalled bases, mean Phred below 15, or no exact constant-primer or identifier match. High-quality paired reads were merged using COPE v1.2.5, and each unique nucleotide sequence was defined as a clonotype. MiTCR v1.1 was used to align clonotypes to the IMGT TRBV, TRBD and TRBJ reference segments. The analysis was restricted to V-J combinations with a frequency above 0.0001, which together covered around 99% of the repertoires. A TCS score was defined as the ratio between F50 (clonal expansion) and ExV (chaos), using BLOSUM62-based TCRdist between CDR3 peptides within each V-J. Welch's t-statistics and random forest reduced around 550 V-J features to 13, which were used in a naive Bayes classifier (R e1071). TCRdb redid the processing of the public reads, applying fastp at Q25 and MiXCR, and retained in-frame beta chains. Each CDR3 protein appears once, grouped with its most common genes and DNA. It is TCRdb's table, rather than the study itself, that gives the V and J calls and clone size. A total of approximately 700,000 distinct CDR3 sequences appear in this sample, about a sixth of them only once. The ten top clones hold over 7.5% of the sample.

General study outcomes and caveats: Blood samples also contained most of the expanded thyroid clonotypes (frequency above 0.001), which suggests that blood repertoires may reflect thyroid immune responses. No statistical method was used to set the sample size in advance, and investigators knew the group allocation. A model built on a 13 V-J signature distinguished ophthalmopathy from stable hyperthyroidism, reaching roughly 88% sensitivity and 81.08% specificity in cross-validation and 80%/75% in testing. In validation, the model predicted progression to ophthalmopathy a median of roughly six months before onset, with 65% to 71% sensitivity and 72.22% specificity.

Sequences were obtained from blood. The rearranged segments are TRBV19 and TRBJ1-2; the best D guess is TRBD1, with 5 bases matching. The clonotype was recovered from a young man with Graves' hyperthyroidism. This receptor carries the CDR3 CASNEPGRINYGYTF. Read as DNA, the sequence is TGTGCCAGTAACGAACCGGGACGGATAAACTATGGCTACACCTTC.